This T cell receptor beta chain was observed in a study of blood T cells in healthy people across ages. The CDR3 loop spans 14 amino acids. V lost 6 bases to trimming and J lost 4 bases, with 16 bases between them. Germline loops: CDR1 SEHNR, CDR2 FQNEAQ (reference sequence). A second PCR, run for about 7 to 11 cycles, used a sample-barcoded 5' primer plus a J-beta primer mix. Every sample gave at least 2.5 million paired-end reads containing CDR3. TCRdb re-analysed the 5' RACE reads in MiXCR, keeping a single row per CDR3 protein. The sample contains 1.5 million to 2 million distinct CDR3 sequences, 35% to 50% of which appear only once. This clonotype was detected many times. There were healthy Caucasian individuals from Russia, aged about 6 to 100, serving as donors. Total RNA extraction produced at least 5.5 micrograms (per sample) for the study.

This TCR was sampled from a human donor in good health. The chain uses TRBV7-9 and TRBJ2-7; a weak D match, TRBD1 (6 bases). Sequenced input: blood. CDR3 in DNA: TGTGCCAGCAGTTTATCAGGGGCATCTTACGAGCAGTACTTC. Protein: CASSLSGASYEQYF.